A selection of T cell receptor beta chains follows, all from one sample in a study of CD8 T cells in Susac syndrome. TCRdb recomputed calls from the immunoSEQ multiplex PCR reads with MiXCR, one row per CDR3 protein. The sample includes roughly 80,000 distinct CDR3 sequences, roughly 95% of them seen just once. The sample comprised CD8+ T cells from PBMCs. The receptors here all came from a human donor with Susac syndrome. Both conserved end residues are part of each CDR3. A D gene is named only where the DNA matches it firmly. Not all rows give a size; the values are once, few, many and, for expanded clones, a class.

14 | TRBJ2-3 | NA | NA | TRBV12-3/TRBV12-4 | CASSRRVNTDTQYF | TGTGCCAGCAGTCGCAGAGTTAACACAGATACGCAGTATTTT
15 | TRBJ1-5 | NA | NA | TRBV28 | CASSFRDSSRNTQHF | TGTGCCAGCAGTTTCCGGGACTCCTCAAGGAATACCCAGCATTTT
17 | TRBJ1-4 | TRBD1 | NA | TRBV9 | CASSVDRGFGTNEKLFF | TGTGCCAGCAGCGTGGACAGGGGGTTCGGAACTAATGAAAAACTGTTTTTT
15 | TRBJ2-1 | NA | NA | TRBV7-2 | CASSKGWAGADEQFF | TGTGCCAGCAGCAAAGGGTGGGCGGGGGCTGATGAGCAGTTCTTC
14 | TRBJ2-7 | NA | NA | TRBV7-2 | CASQFARGVYEQYF | TGTGCCAGCCAATTTGCGAGGGGGGTCTACGAGCAGTACTTC
12 | TRBJ1-1 | NA | NA | TRBV7-2 | CASSLGAGEAFF | TGTGCCAGCAGCTTAGGGGCCGGGGAGGCTTTCTTT
17 | TRBJ2-1 | TRBD2 | once | TRBV9 | CASSVGGAGGRYNEQFF | TGTGCCAGCAGCGTAGGAGGGGCGGGGGGGCGGTATAATGAGCAGTTCTTC
18 | TRBJ2-5 | TRBD2 | once | TRBV5-1 | CASSFPRIAGEHQETQYF | TGCGCCAGCAGCTTCCCAAGGATAGCGGGGGAGCACCAAGAGACCCAGTACTTC
12 | TRBJ2-3 | NA | once | TRBV11-2 | CASSFGRDTQYF | TGTGCCAGCAGCTTTGGGAGAGATACGCAGTATTTT
14 | TRBJ1-1 | TRBD1 | NA | TRBV7-9 | CASSRGGVNTEAFF | TGTGCCAGCAGCAGAGGGGGCGTGAACACTGAAGCTTTCTTT
15 | TRBJ2-1 | NA | NA | TRBV6-5 | CASSTTEISYNEQFF | TGTGCCAGCAGTACCACAGAAATCTCCTACAATGAGCAGTTCTTC
13 | TRBJ2-5 | NA | NA | TRBV7-9 | CASTPEPRETQYF | TGTGCCAGCACCCCCGAACCCCGAGAGACCCAGTACTTC
13 | TRBJ2-1 | NA | once | TRBV12-5 | CASGLVEGNEQFF | TGTGCTAGTGGTTTGGTAGAGGGGAATGAGCAGTTCTTC
14 | TRBJ2-7 | NA | NA | TRBV6-6 | CASSYNPGSYEQYF | TGTGCCAGCAGTTACAATCCGGGATCCTACGAGCAGTACTTC
12 | TRBJ1-5 | NA | NA | TRBV7-9 | CASSPGKQPQHF | TGTGCCAGCAGCCCCGGGAAGCAGCCCCAGCATTTT
13 | TRBJ2-7 | NA | NA | TRBV2 | CASSEGRIYEQYF | TGTGCCAGCAGTGAGGGCAGGATTTACGAGCAGTACTTC
12 | TRBJ2-1 | NA | NA | TRBV29-1 | CSAGQSYNEQFF | TGCAGCGCTGGACAGTCTTACAATGAGCAGTTCTTC
15 | TRBJ2-3 | TRBD2 | NA | TRBV5-1 | CASRGGGAWTDTQYF | TGCGCCAGCAGGGGCGGGGGGGCCTGGACAGATACGCAGTATTTT
16 | TRBJ1-6 | TRBD1 | NA | TRBV12-5 | CASGPNSGGAGSPLHF | TGTGCTAGTGGCCCAAACTCAGGGGGCGCAGGGTCACCCCTCCACTTT
13 | TRBJ2-2 | NA | NA | TRBV12-3/TRBV12-4 | CATTLPGTGELFF | TGTGCCACCACCCTACCGGGCACCGGGGAGCTGTTTTTT